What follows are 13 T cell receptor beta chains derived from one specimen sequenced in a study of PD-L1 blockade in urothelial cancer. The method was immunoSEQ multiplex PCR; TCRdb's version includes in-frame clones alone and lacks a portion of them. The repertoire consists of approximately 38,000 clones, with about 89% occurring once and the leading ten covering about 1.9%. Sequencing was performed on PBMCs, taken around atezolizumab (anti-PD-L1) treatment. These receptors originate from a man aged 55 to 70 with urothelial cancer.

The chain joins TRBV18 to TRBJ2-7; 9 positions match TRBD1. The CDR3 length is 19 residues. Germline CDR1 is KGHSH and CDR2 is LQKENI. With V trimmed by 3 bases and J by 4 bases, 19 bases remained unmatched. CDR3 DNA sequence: TGTGCCAGCTCACCCCCCGGGACAGGGACTTTCTTAAAGGGGTACGAGCAGTACTTC. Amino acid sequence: CASSPPGTGTFLKGYEQYF.

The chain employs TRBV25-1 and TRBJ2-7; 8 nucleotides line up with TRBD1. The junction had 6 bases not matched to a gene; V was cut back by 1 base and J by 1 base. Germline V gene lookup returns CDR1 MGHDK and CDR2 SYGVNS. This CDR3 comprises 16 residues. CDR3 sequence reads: CASSEWGQAPSYEQYF. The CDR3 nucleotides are TGTGCCAGCAGTGAATGGGGACAGGCTCCTTCCTACGAGCAGTACTTC.

Here the CDR3 DNA reads TGTGCCAGCAGCCAAATAGCGGGAGGGCGAAGTGGAGATACGCAGTATTTT. Residues: CASSQIAGGRSGDTQYF. The V call is TRBV13, the J call TRBJ2-3; TRBD2 matches at 11 bases. Germline values: CDR1 PRHDT, CDR2 FYEKMQ (reference sequence). Trimming at V came to 5 bases and at J to 5 bases, leaving 12 bases not matched to a gene. The CDR3 runs to 17 residues.

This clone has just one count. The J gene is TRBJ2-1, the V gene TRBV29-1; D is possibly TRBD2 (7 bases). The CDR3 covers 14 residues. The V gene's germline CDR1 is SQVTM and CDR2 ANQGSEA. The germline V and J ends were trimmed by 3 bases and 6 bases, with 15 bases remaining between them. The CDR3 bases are TGCAGCGTTGATAGGGGGGGGGCGGGCAATGAGCAGTTCTTC. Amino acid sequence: CSVDRGGAGNEQFF.

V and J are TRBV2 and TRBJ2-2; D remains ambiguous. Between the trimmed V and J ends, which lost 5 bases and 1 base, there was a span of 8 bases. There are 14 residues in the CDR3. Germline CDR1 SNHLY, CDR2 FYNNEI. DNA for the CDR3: TGTGCCAGCAGTTCACACAGGAACACCGGGGAGCTGTTTTTT. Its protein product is CASSSHRNTGELFF.

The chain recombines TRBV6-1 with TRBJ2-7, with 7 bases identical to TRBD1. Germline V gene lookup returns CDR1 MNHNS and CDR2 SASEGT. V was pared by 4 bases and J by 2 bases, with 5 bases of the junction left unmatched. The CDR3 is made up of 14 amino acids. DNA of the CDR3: TGTGCCAGCAGTGTCGGGACAGAGACCTACGAGCAGTACTTC. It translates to CASSVGTETYEQYF.

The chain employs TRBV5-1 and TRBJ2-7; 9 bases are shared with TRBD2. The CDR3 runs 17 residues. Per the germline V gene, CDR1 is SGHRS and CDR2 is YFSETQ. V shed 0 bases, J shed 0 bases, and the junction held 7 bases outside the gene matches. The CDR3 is CASSLGGLATSSYEQYF. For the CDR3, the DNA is TGCGCCAGCAGCTTGGGGGGACTAGCTACCAGCTCCTACGAGCAGTACTTC.

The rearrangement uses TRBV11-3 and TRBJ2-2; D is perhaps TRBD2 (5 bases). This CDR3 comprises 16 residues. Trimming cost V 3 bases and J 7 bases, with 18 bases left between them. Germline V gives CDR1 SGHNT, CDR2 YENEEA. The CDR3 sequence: CASSFLTSTEGGELFF. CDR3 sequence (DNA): TGTGCCAGCAGCTTCCTCACTAGTACCGAGGGCGGGGAGCTGTTTTTT.

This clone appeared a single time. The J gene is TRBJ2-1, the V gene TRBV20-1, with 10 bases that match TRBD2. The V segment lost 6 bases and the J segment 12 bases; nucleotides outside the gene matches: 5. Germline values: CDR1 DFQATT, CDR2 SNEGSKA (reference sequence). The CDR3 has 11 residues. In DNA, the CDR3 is TGCAGTGCCACTAGGACTAGCGGGCAGTTCTTC. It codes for CSATRTSGQFF.

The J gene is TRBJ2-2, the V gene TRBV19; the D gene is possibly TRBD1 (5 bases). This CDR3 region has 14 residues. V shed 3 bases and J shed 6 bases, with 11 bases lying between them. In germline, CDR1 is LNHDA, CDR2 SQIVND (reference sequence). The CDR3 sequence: CASSITVGAGELFF. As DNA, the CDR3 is TGTGCCAGTAGTATCACGGTAGGGGCCGGGGAGCTGTTTTTT.

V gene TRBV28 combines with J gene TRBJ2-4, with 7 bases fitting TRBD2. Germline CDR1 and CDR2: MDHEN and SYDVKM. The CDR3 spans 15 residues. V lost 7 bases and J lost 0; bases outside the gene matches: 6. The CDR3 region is CASTLGGLAKNIQYF. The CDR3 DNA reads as TGTGCCAGCACCCTCGGGGGGTTAGCCAAAAACATTCAGTACTTC.

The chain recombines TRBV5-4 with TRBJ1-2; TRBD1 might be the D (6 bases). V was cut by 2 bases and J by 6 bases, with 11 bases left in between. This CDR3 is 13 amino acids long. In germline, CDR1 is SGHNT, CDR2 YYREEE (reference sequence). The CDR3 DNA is TGTGCCAGCAGCTTCGGACAGCAGCATGGCTACACCTTC. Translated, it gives CASSFGQQHGYTF.

The CDR3 region is CATLRSSTDTQYF. The CDR3 nucleotides are TGTGCCACCTTGCGGTCTAGCACAGATACGCAGTATTTT. V gene TRBV28 combines with J gene TRBJ2-3; no firm D call. V shed 10 bases and J shed 0 bases, with 11 bases lying between them. This CDR3 comprises 13 residues. Germline V lookup: CDR1 MDHEN, CDR2 SYDVKM.